Following are 18 T cell receptor beta chains from one sample sequenced in a study of human thymus T cells. Using immunoSEQ multiplex PCR, the repertoire was profiled, and TCRdb retains in-frame clones only, with some absent. Among 100,000 to 150,000 clones listed, around 94% were seen once. Thymus pieces cut out during corrective heart surgery were the tissue that was used. The sequenced sample consisted of thymus tissue. The receptors stem from a boy younger than two with a congenital heart defect but otherwise immunologically healthy.

V gene TRBV4-1 combines with J gene TRBJ2-3, with 14 bases matching TRBD2. V was pared by 2 bases and J by 8 bases, with 9 bases of the junction left unmatched. The germline V gene has CDR1 MGHRA and CDR2 YSYEKL. The CDR3 extends over 17 amino acids. In DNA form, the CDR3 reads TGCGCCAGCAGCCAAAATCCGACTAGCGGGGGGGCCGGTACGCAGTATTTT. Translation gives CASSQNPTSGGAGTQYF.

V gene TRBV9 combines with J gene TRBJ2-1; D gene uncertain. Looked up from germline, CDR1 is SGDLS and CDR2 is YYNGEE. The CDR3 is 11 residues long. V shed 0 bases and J shed 10 bases, with 5 bases lying between them. The CDR3 nucleotides are TGTGCCAGCAGCGTAGAGGGCGAGCAGTTCTTC. Residues: CASSVEGEQFF.

The gene calls are TRBV5-1 and TRBJ2-2; 10 nucleotides align to TRBD1. This CDR3 spans 16 amino acids. Germline V gene lookup returns CDR1 SGHRS and CDR2 YFSETQ. V gave up 1 base and J gave up 4 bases; unmatched junction bases: 4. CDR3 amino acids: CASSLSGTGVTGELFF. The CDR3 nucleotides are TGCGCCAGCAGCTTGTCCGGGACAGGGGTCACCGGGGAGCTGTTTTTT.

This chain links TRBV5-1 with TRBJ2-2; weak D call: TRBD2 (6 bases). Germline-derived CDR1 and CDR2 are SGHRS and YFSETQ. Trimming took off 4 bases at V and 5 bases at J, with 18 bases between the two ends. This CDR3 spans 16 amino acids. The CDR3 spells CASSPRTTWETGELFF. The DNA of the CDR3 is TGCGCCAGCAGCCCCCGGACTACCTGGGAGACCGGGGAGCTGTTTTTT.

This sequence joins TRBV4-1 and TRBJ2-2; 11 bases match TRBD1. Germline CDR1 is MGHRA and CDR2 is YSYEKL. Trimming took 3 bases from V and 10 from J; bases not matched to a gene: 13. The CDR3 covers 17 residues. CDR3 region: CASSHGQGAGGELELFF. CDR3 coding DNA: TGCGCCAGCAGCCACGGACAGGGGGCTGGCGGGGAGCTGGAGCTGTTTTTT.

The chain joins TRBV5-1 to TRBJ2-3, with TRBD2 matching over 13 bases. This CDR3 is built from 17 residues. The germline gives CDR1 SGHRS, CDR2 YFSETQ. V was pared by 3 bases and J by 0 bases, with 4 bases of the junction left unmatched. The CDR3 loop reads CASSSGTSGVSTDTQYF. Written as DNA, the CDR3 is TGCGCCAGCAGCTCGGGGACTAGCGGGGTGAGCACAGATACGCAGTATTTT.

The V call is TRBV13, the J call TRBJ1-1; a weak D match, TRBD1 (5 bases). The CDR3 loop spans 13 amino acids. Germline values: CDR1 PRHDT, CDR2 FYEKMQ (reference sequence). The V end lost 3 bases, the J end lost 10 bases, and 15 bases lay between the germline ends. CDR3 residues: CASSFPNQGGAFF. Written as DNA, the CDR3 is TGTGCCAGCAGCTTCCCAAATCAGGGAGGAGCTTTCTTT.

The chain is built from TRBV19 and TRBJ1-2, with no clear D. Germline V lookup: CDR1 LNHDA, CDR2 SQIVND (reference sequence). Trimming pared 10 bases from V and 4 bases from J, leaving 13 bases between. This CDR3 comprises 12 residues. Here the CDR3 reads CATLEDPYGYTF. The CDR3 DNA reads TGTGCCACCCTGGAGGATCCCTATGGCTACACCTTC.

The chain links TRBV7-9 to TRBJ2-1; TRBD2 is a possible D gene (5 bases). The germline gives CDR1 SEHNR, CDR2 FQNEAQ (reference sequence). The CDR3 runs 13 residues. Trimming cost V 2 bases and J 10 bases, with 12 bases left between them. The CDR3 sequence: CASSLSERMEQFF. DNA of the CDR3: TGTGCCAGCAGCTTAAGTGAGCGGATGGAGCAGTTCTTC.

The gene calls are TRBV9 and TRBJ2-3; no definite D call. CDR1 SGDLS and CDR2 YYNGEE come from the germline V gene. This CDR3 comprises 14 residues. Trimming stripped 0 bases from V and 1 base from J, with 6 bases between. The CDR3 here is CASSVAPGTDTQYF. The CDR3 bases are TGTGCCAGCAGCGTAGCACCAGGCACAGATACGCAGTATTTT.

The chain carries TRBV9 and TRBJ1-1; TRBD1 aligns across 9 bases. This CDR3 spans 17 amino acids. The trim removed 4 bases at V and 2 bases at J, leaving 12 bases unmatched. Germline assignment: CDR1 SGDLS and CDR2 YYNGEE. CDR3 amino acids: CASSKRDRALRNTEAFF. The CDR3 coding sequence is TGTGCCAGCAGCAAACGGGACAGGGCCCTAAGAAACACTGAAGCTTTCTTT.

The chain joins TRBV5-4 to TRBJ1-2; 8 bases are a match to TRBD1. Looked up from germline, CDR1 is SGHNT and CDR2 is YYREEE (reference sequence). V was pared by 4 bases and J by 1 base, with 12 bases of the junction left unmatched. The CDR3 covers 17 residues. The CDR3 DNA sequence: TGTGCCAGCAGCCGTGGACAGGGTAACCTTCTTAACTATGGCTACACCTTC. This gives the protein CASSRGQGNLLNYGYTF.

V and J are TRBV7-9 and TRBJ2-2, with 8 bases identical to TRBD2. The CDR3 covers 16 residues. J was trimmed by 0 bases and V by 6 bases; bases with no gene match: 6. Germline values: CDR1 SEHNR, CDR2 FQNEAQ (reference sequence). CDR3 DNA: TGTGCCAGCAGTTACGGGGGGGCCGCGAACACCGGGGAGCTGTTTTTT. It translates to CASSYGGAANTGELFF.

The chain joins TRBV28 to TRBJ1-1; no clear D. Germline V lookup: CDR1 MDHEN, CDR2 SYDVKM. The CDR3 totals 12 residues. Trimming took 3 bases from V and 7 from J, leaving 9 bases between them. The CDR3 protein is CASSFQVYEAFF. CDR3 bases: TGTGCCAGCAGTTTTCAGGTCTATGAAGCTTTCTTT.

This sequence joins TRBV19 and TRBJ2-2, with unresolved D. This CDR3 spans 16 amino acids. Germline values: CDR1 LNHDA, CDR2 SQIVND (reference sequence). V was pared by 1 base and J by 6 bases, with 15 bases between. CDR3 bases: TGTGCCAGTAGTATAGGAGTAGAAAAGCATCCCGGGGAGCTGTTTTTT. Protein: CASSIGVEKHPGELFF.

The J gene is TRBJ2-2, the V gene TRBV6-4, with unresolved D. V was clipped by 0 bases and J by 3 bases, with 5 bases between them. In germline, CDR1 is MRHNA, CDR2 SNTAGT. The CDR3 totals 14 residues. CDR3 nucleotide sequence: TGTGCCAGCAGTGACTCGAATTACACCGGGGAGCTGTTTTTT. This codes for CASSDSNYTGELFF.

The chain is built from TRBV5-4 and TRBJ2-3, with 7 bases fitting TRBD2. Germline CDR1 SGHNT, CDR2 YYREEE (reference sequence). V shed 4 bases, J shed 2 bases, and the junction held 7 bases outside the gene matches. The CDR3 loop spans 15 amino acids. The CDR3 coding sequence is TGTGCCAGCAGCGAAGCGGGGTCCCTCACAGATACGCAGTATTTT. Protein sequence: CASSEAGSLTDTQYF.

V gene TRBV5-1 combines with J gene TRBJ2-3; D gene unclear. This CDR3 is 14 amino acids long. Trimming took off 5 bases at V and 2 bases at J, with 12 bases between the two ends. Germline V gene data show CDR1 as SGHRS and CDR2 as YFSETQ. CDR3 residues: CASRKLPPTDTQYF. DNA of the CDR3: TGCGCCAGCAGAAAGCTACCCCCCACAGATACGCAGTATTTT.